One sample yielded the 28 T cell receptor beta chains listed below, sequenced in a study of blood T cells in healthy people across ages. A sample-barcoded 5' primer and a J-beta primer mix were used in a second PCR of roughly 6 to 11 cycles. TCRdb used MiXCR to reprocess the 5' RACE reads, holding one entry per CDR3 protein. The sample lists some 900,000 distinct CDR3 sequences, roughly 50% occurring once. The sample was blood. The receptors derive from a young man in good health.

The chain combines TRBV12-3 or TRBV12-4 with TRBJ2-5; D ambiguous. The ends were cut back, 5 bases at V and 0 bases at J, with 10 bases in the middle. CDR3 length: 14 amino acids. The CDR3: CASSPDGYQETQYF. CDR3 nucleotide sequence: TGTGCCAGCAGTCCGGACGGATACCAAGAGACCCAGTACTTC.

This clonotype was counted a few times. The gene calls are TRBV28 and TRBJ1-4; no definite D call. Trimming took off 2 bases at V and 8 bases at J, with 15 bases between the two ends. Germline lookup yields CDR1 MDHEN and CDR2 SYDVKM. This CDR3 has 15 amino acids. CDR3 residues: CASSLEPVGNEKLFF. The CDR3 DNA follows: TGTGCCAGCAGTTTAGAGCCCGTCGGGAACGAAAAACTGTTTTTT.

This clonotype has a count of ten or more. V gene TRBV14 combines with J gene TRBJ2-5; D gene ambiguous. This CDR3 is 12 amino acids long. The V gene lost 4 bases and the J gene lost 9 bases, with 12 bases spanning the gap. Germline CDR1 and CDR2: SGHDN and FVKESK. The CDR3 sequence is CASSLKEGPQYF. The CDR3 DNA is TGTGCCAGCAGCCTCAAAGAAGGGCCCCAGTACTTC. Based on the CDR3 plus reference TRBV14 and TRBJ2-5, the full variable domain is EAGVTQFPSHSVIEKGQTVTLRCDPISGHDNLYWYRRVMGKEIKFLLHFVKESKQDESGMPNNRFLAERTGGTYSTLKVQPAELEDSGVYFCASSLKEGPQYFGPGTRLLVL.

This clonotype has more than one count but fewer than ten. The J gene is TRBJ2-7, the V gene TRBV28; 9 nucleotides agree with TRBD1. After removal of 3 bases from V and 3 bases from J, the junction contained 6 bases not matched to a gene. Looked up from germline, CDR1 is MDHEN and CDR2 is SYDVKM. The CDR3 is 15 residues long. CDR3 residues: CASSFGGTGYYEQYF. The CDR3 DNA sequence: TGTGCCAGCAGTTTCGGGGGGACAGGGTACTACGAGCAGTACTTC.

This clonotype was recorded many times. The J gene is TRBJ2-2, the V gene TRBV29-1; weak D call: TRBD1 (6 bases). Germline CDR1 is SQVTM and CDR2 is ANQGSEA. Trimming took off 6 bases at V and 0 bases at J, with 11 bases between the two ends. CDR3 length equals 14 residues. The CDR3 reads CSVVRGANTGELFF. The DNA of the CDR3 is TGCAGCGTCGTCAGGGGAGCGAACACCGGGGAGCTGTTTTTT.

The chain couples TRBV12-3 or TRBV12-4 to TRBJ2-7; D is unresolved. The CDR3 sequence is 13 residues long. Trimming cost V 5 bases and J 4 bases, with 12 bases left between them. The DNA for the CDR3 is TGTGCCAGCAGTGTTCTTGCGGCGTACGAGCAGTACTTC. This gives the protein CASSVLAAYEQYF.

This clonotype has more than one count but fewer than ten. The rearrangement links TRBV28 to TRBJ2-4; the D is unclear. Per germline, CDR1 MDHEN and CDR2 SYDVKM. V lost 3 bases and J 0 bases, leaving 9 bases between the germline ends. The CDR3 spans 15 residues. The CDR3 spells CASSLTTVAKNIQYF. The CDR3 DNA reads TGTGCCAGCAGTTTGACGACGGTAGCCAAAAACATTCAGTACTTC.

This clonotype appeared a few times. This rearrangement joins TRBV5-1 to TRBJ1-6; D not resolved. This CDR3 spans 14 amino acids. The germline V and J ends were trimmed by 0 bases and 5 bases, with 6 bases remaining between them. Germline-derived CDR1 and CDR2 are SGHRS and YFSETQ. CDR3 loop: CASSLGLNNSPLHF. CDR3 sequence (DNA): TGCGCCAGCAGCTTGGGACTGAATAATTCACCCCTCCACTTT.

This clonotype was seen a few times. The gene calls are TRBV20-1 and TRBJ2-1; D is perhaps TRBD2 (6 bases). V lost 5 bases and J 10 bases, leaving 9 bases between the germline ends. The CDR3 loop spans 10 amino acids. Per the germline V gene, CDR1 is DFQATT and CDR2 is SNEGSKA (reference sequence). The CDR3 DNA is TGCAGTGCTCCCCGGGGGGAGCAGTTCTTC. This encodes CSAPRGEQFF.

The chain recombines TRBV29-1 with TRBJ1-4; D not resolved. The CDR3 loop spans 12 amino acids. The V gene lost 0 bases and the J gene lost 16 bases, with 15 bases spanning the gap. Germline CDR1 is SQVTM and CDR2 is ANQGSEA. The CDR3 DNA sequence: TGCAGCGTTGAAGATGAGAATCCTCTACGGTTTTTT. Residues: CSVEDENPLRFF.

The chain combines TRBV7-9 with TRBJ2-4; 10 bases agree with TRBD2. The DNA end lines up better with TRBJ2-7; the J call may be wrong. Germline lookup yields CDR1 SEHNR and CDR2 FQNEAQ (reference sequence). The CDR3 sequence is 16 residues long. The CDR3 reads CASSLAVASGSHEQYF. The DNA of the CDR3 is TGTGCCAGCAGCTTAGCGGTGGCTAGCGGGAGCCACGAGCAGTACTTC.

This clonotype has a handful of counts. CDR3 sequence reads: CASSPGLVVTGELFF. CDR3 nucleotides: TGTGCCAGCAGTCCGGGTTTGGTAGTCACCGGGGAGCTGTTTTTT. This chain joins TRBV6-2 or TRBV6-3 and TRBJ2-2; no firm D call. Germline V gives CDR1 MNHEY, CDR2 SVGEGT. The CDR3 covers 15 residues. Trimming took 5 bases from V and 4 from J, leaving 14 bases between them.

About this clonotype itself: An end of the junction does not agree with germline; a read error may underlie this. The chain is built from TRBV5-1 and TRBJ1-2; the D gene is possibly TRBD1 (5 bases). Per the germline V gene, CDR1 is SGHRS and CDR2 is YFSETQ. The CDR3 has 15 amino acids. Written as DNA, the CDR3 is TGCGCCAGCAGCGATATAACTCAGGGAAACTATGGTTACACCTTC. It translates to CASSDITQGNYGYTF.

As DNA, the CDR3 is TGCAGCGTTTCCTGGACAGGGTCCTACGAGCAGTACTTC. It codes for CSVSWTGSYEQYF. This chain joins TRBV29-1 and TRBJ2-7; 8 bases match TRBD1. This CDR3 comprises 13 residues. After removal of 5 bases from V and 1 base from J, the junction contained 4 bases not matched to a gene. Per the germline V gene, CDR1 is SQVTM and CDR2 is ANQGSEA.

This clonotype was counted only a few times. This chain joins TRBV7-6 and TRBJ2-1; a weak D match, TRBD2 (6 bases). The CDR3 is 14 residues long. The germline V gene encodes CDR1 SGHVS and CDR2 FNYEAQ. The germline V and J ends were trimmed by 2 bases and 4 bases, with 9 bases remaining between them. The CDR3 region has the DNA TGTGCCAGCAGCTTACCGGGGGAATACAATGAGCAGTTCTTC. The encoded protein is CASSLPGEYNEQFF.

The chain has TRBV6-1 and TRBJ1-2; D not certain. The V gene lost 3 bases and the J gene lost 4 bases, with 15 bases spanning the gap. The CDR3 length is 15 residues. CDR1 is MNHNS, CDR2 SASEGT, per germline. CDR3 loop: CASSDDSRNIYGYTF. CDR3 sequence (DNA): TGTGCCAGCAGTGATGATAGTAGGAACATCTATGGCTACACCTTC.

J is TRBJ1-2 and V is TRBV6-5; a possible D gene is TRBD1 (5 bases). The CDR3 totals 14 residues. Trimming removed 6 bases from V and 3 bases from J, with 14 bases in between. Germline loops: CDR1 MNHEY, CDR2 SVGAGI. Here the CDR3 reads CASRDFGGDYGYTF. CDR3 bases: TGTGCCAGCAGGGATTTCGGGGGGGACTATGGCTACACCTTC.

This clonotype has at least ten counts. The chain employs TRBV11-2 and TRBJ2-5, with a tentative D call TRBD2 (5 bases). Germline V gene data show CDR1 as SGHAT and CDR2 as FQNNGV. V shed 5 bases and J shed 13 bases, with 20 bases lying between them. The CDR3 spans 13 residues. The CDR3 spells CASSIGLDREAYF. The DNA of the CDR3 is TGTGCCAGCAGCATTGGACTGGACCGCGAGGCGTACTTC.

The V call is TRBV5-6, the J call TRBJ2-7; D possibly corresponds to TRBD2 (6 bases). This CDR3 has 15 residues. The V end was cut by 3 bases, the J end by 0 bases, with 13 bases between. CDR1 is SGHDT and CDR2 is YYEEEE in the germline V gene. CDR3 nucleotides: TGTGCCAGCAGCTGGTGGGGGGAAGCCTCCTACGAGCAGTACTTC. Its translation: CASSWWGEASYEQYF.

This chain connects TRBV7-9 to TRBJ1-2; 8 bases are a match to TRBD1. Germline V gene lookup returns CDR1 SEHNR and CDR2 FQNEAQ (reference sequence). The CDR3 spans 13 residues. Trimming at V came to 5 bases and at J to 6 bases, leaving 5 bases not matched to a gene. The CDR3 nucleotides are TGTGCCAGCAGCCCGGACAGGGAGAATGGCTACACCTTC. The encoded protein is CASSPDRENGYTF.

The J gene is TRBJ2-1, the V gene TRBV20-1; no definite D call. Trimming cost V 5 bases and J 2 bases, with 10 bases left between them. The CDR3 loop spans 13 amino acids. Germline CDR1 and CDR2: DFQATT and SNEGSKA (reference sequence). The CDR3 DNA reads as TGCAGTGCTGAGGCCCCGACCTACAATGAGCAGTTCTTC. This translates into CSAEAPTYNEQFF.

This clonotype was observed a few times. The V gene is TRBV4-1, the J gene TRBJ2-7; 8 positions match TRBD2. The junction had 5 bases not matched to a gene; V was cut back by 3 bases and J by 1 base. The CDR3 has 15 amino acids. Germline-derived CDR1 and CDR2 are MGHRA and YSYEKL. This chain's CDR3 is CASSQAGGVSYEQYF. The CDR3 nucleotides are TGCGCCAGCAGCCAGGCGGGGGGTGTTTCCTACGAGCAGTACTTC.

The chain recombines TRBV29-1 with TRBJ2-1, with 14 bases aligning to TRBD2. In germline, CDR1 is SQVTM, CDR2 ANQGSEA. Unmatched junction bases numbered 3, after V lost 8 bases and J lost 3 bases. The CDR3 sequence is 14 residues long. This chain's CDR3 is CSRGTSGGYNEQFF. For the CDR3, the DNA is TGCAGCAGGGGGACTAGCGGGGGCTACAATGAGCAGTTCTTC.

About this clonotype: The junction departs from the called germline gene at one end, perhaps through a read error. This chain connects TRBV12-3 or TRBV12-4 to TRBJ2-3; D uncertain. CDR3 length equals 13 residues. The CDR3 sequence: CASSVAIMDTQYF. CDR3 DNA: TGTGCCAGCAGTGTAGCAATCATGGATACGCAGTATTTT.

The table lists this clonotype with a few counts. The rearrangement uses TRBV5-1 and TRBJ1-6, with D possibly TRBD1 on 5 matching bases. Germline lookup yields CDR1 SGHRS and CDR2 YFSETQ. The CDR3 totals 15 residues. Trimming cost V 0 bases and J 6 bases, with 10 bases left between them. CDR3 in DNA: TGCGCCAGCAGCTTGGAGGCAGGGACTAATTCACCCCTCCACTTT. Encoded protein: CASSLEAGTNSPLHF.

The rearrangement uses TRBV5-1 and TRBJ2-1; 14 nucleotides line up with TRBD2. The CDR3 contains 16 residues. J was trimmed by 7 bases and V by 3 bases; bases with no gene match: 6. The germline V gene has CDR1 SGHRS and CDR2 YFSETQ. This CDR3 reads CASSSTSGGASNEQFF. The CDR3 nucleotides read TGCGCCAGCAGCTCGACTAGCGGGGGGGCTTCGAATGAGCAGTTCTTC.

This clonotype showed up many times. The chain employs TRBV7-9 and TRBJ2-7; 9 nucleotides match TRBD1. This CDR3 is built from 13 residues. Germline CDR1 and CDR2: SEHNR and FQNEAQ (reference sequence). J lost 4 bases, V lost 5 bases, and 3 bases had no gene match. Here the CDR3 DNA reads TGTGCCAGCAGCGGGACAGGGTTTTACGAGCAGTACTTC. It yields the protein CASSGTGFYEQYF. The variable domain in full, completed from reference TRBV7-9 and TRBJ2-7, reads DTGVSQNPRHKITKRGQNVTFRCDPISEHNRLYWYRQTLGQGPEFLTYFQNEAQLEKSRLLSDRFSAERPKGSFSTLEIQRTEQGDSAMYLCASSGTGFYEQYFGPGTRLTVT.

The CDR3 is CASSLRPPGTTRARNNEQFF. For the CDR3, the DNA is TGTGCCAGCAGCTTACGTCCCCCGGGGACAACCCGGGCTCGGAACAATGAGCAGTTCTTC. The chain uses TRBV7-2 and TRBJ2-1; the D gene is possibly TRBD1 (6 bases). This CDR3 is built from 20 residues. V lost 2 bases to trimming and J lost 5 bases, with 28 bases between them. Per the germline V gene, CDR1 is SGHTA and CDR2 is FQGNSA.